Described below is a single TCR beta chain sequence and its context. The data were produced by immunoSEQ multiplex PCR, yet TCRdb's version contains in-frame clones alone and is incomplete. The sample lists 170,000 or so clones; 90% to 95% were seen once. This CDR3 contains 13 residues. Deletions cut 5 bases from V and 4 bases from J, with 11 bases between. These data originate in a study of control samples from healthy donors and cancer patients. V gene TRBV12-3 or TRBV12-4 combines with J gene TRBJ1-2; unclear D gene. This TCR was recovered from a young man in good health. Sequencing was done on a sample of blood. CDR3 bases: TGTGCCAGCAGTAAGACACCCACCTATGGCTACACCTTC. It encodes CASSKTPTYGYTF.